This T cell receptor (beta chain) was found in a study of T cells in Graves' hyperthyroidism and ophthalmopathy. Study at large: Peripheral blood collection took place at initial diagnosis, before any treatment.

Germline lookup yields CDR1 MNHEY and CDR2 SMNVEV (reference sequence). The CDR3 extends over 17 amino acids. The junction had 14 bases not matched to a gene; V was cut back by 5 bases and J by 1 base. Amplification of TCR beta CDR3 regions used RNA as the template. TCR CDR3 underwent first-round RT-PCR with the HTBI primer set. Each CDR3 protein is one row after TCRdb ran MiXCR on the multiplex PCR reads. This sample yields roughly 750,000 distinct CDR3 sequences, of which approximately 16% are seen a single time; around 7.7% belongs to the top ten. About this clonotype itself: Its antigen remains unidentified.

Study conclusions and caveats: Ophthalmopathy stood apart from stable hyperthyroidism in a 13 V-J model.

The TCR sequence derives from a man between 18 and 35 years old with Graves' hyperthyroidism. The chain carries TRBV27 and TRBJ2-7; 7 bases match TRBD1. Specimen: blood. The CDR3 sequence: CASSHNALGQQSYEQYF. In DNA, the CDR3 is TGTGCCAGCAGTCATAACGCCTTGGGACAGCAGTCCTACGAGCAGTACTTC.